Listed here are 27 T cell receptor beta chains from one sample, sequenced in a study of identical twins. TCRdb analysed the 5' RACE reads with MiXCR anew, one entry per CDR3 protein. The profile shows 500,000 to 600,000 distinct CDR3 sequences, about 20% of them singletons. This same sample was also part of a study on T cells expressing NK-cell markers.

The sample consisted of CD4+ T cells sorted from blood. Receptors originate from a woman aged 18-35 years in good health.

This clonotype was counted between two and nine times. This rearrangement joins TRBV12-3 or TRBV12-4 to TRBJ1-6, with D perhaps matching TRBD1 (5 bases). V gave up 5 bases and J gave up 9 bases, with 17 bases separating them. The CDR3 consists of 15 residues. The CDR3 sequence is CASSPLQGSGSPLHF. Written as DNA, the CDR3 is TGTGCCAGCAGTCCTCTTCAGGGCTCGGGTTCACCCCTCCACTTT.

The chain uses TRBV7-6 and TRBJ2-5; D is ambiguous. The CDR3 is made up of 14 amino acids. Per germline, CDR1 SGHVS and CDR2 FNYEAQ. Trimming left V 5 bases short and J 8 bases short, with 18 bases between. The CDR3 loop is CASSLLLLAQTQYF. The CDR3 coding sequence is TGTGCCAGCAGCCTGCTGTTGTTGGCGCAAACCCAGTACTTC.

This clonotype was seen only a few times. V is TRBV20-1 and J is TRBJ2-3; D perhaps matches TRBD2 (7 bases). This CDR3 has 14 amino acids. Germline lookup yields CDR1 DFQATT and CDR2 SNEGSKA (reference sequence). V was clipped by 2 bases and J by 6 bases, with 15 bases between them. The CDR3: CSARWGAGRDTQYF. CDR3 in DNA: TGCAGTGCTAGATGGGGGGCCGGGAGGGATACGCAGTATTTT.

This clonotype was picked up a small number of times. This chain links TRBV20-1 with TRBJ2-1; TRBD1 aligns across 9 bases. The ends lost 8 bases at V and 7 bases at J; junction bases unmatched: 9. The length of the CDR3 is 13 residues. CDR1 is DFQATT and CDR2 is SNEGSKA in the germline V gene (reference sequence). The CDR3 nucleotides read TGCAGTTCCATACAGGGGGCTTTAAATGAGCAGTTCTTC. Residues: CSSIQGALNEQFF.

The sample holds a few counts of this clonotype. This chain connects TRBV6-5 to TRBJ2-2; unclear D gene. There are 13 residues in the CDR3. Per the germline V gene, CDR1 is MNHEY and CDR2 is SVGAGI. V was clipped by 2 bases and J by 7 bases, with 8 bases between them. This chain's CDR3 is CASSYDLGGELFF. The CDR3 DNA reads as TGTGCCAGCAGTTACGACCTAGGCGGGGAGCTGTTTTTT.

The chain joins TRBV12-3 or TRBV12-4 to TRBJ2-2; no clear D gene. V was pared by 1 base and J by 6 bases, with 6 bases between. This CDR3 has 13 residues. CDR3 sequence reads: CASSLGFAGELFF. Here the CDR3 DNA reads TGTGCCAGCAGTTTAGGGTTCGCCGGGGAGCTGTTTTTT.

This clonotype has ten or more counts. This chain joins TRBV20-1 and TRBJ1-1, with TRBD1 identical over 7 bases. Germline V lookup: CDR1 DFQATT, CDR2 SNEGSKA (reference sequence). The CDR3 sequence is 15 residues long. J was trimmed by 6 bases and V by 5 bases; bases with no gene match: 15. The CDR3 spells CSALHVNRGVAEAFF. The CDR3 bases are TGCAGTGCTCTCCACGTTAACAGGGGTGTCGCTGAAGCTTTCTTT.

The chain links TRBV4-1 to TRBJ2-5, with D possibly matching TRBD1 (6 bases). V lost 0 bases, J lost 7 bases, and 15 bases lay in between. The CDR3 has 15 amino acids. From germline, CDR1 is MGHRA and CDR2 YSYEKL. The CDR3 DNA reads as TGCGCCAGCAGCCAAGATCTGACAGGTCGGAGGACCCAGTACTTC. This translates into CASSQDLTGRRTQYF.

V and J are TRBV9 and TRBJ2-7, with D unclear. V shed 4 bases and J shed 3 bases, with 14 bases lying between them. Germline lookup yields CDR1 SGDLS and CDR2 YYNGEE. The CDR3 length is 14 residues. CDR3 region: CASSLGSRNYEQYF. Here the CDR3 DNA reads TGTGCCAGCAGCCTCGGCTCCCGCAACTACGAGCAGTACTTC.

This chain joins TRBV19 and TRBJ1-5, with D possibly TRBD1 on 5 matching bases. Trimming cost V 7 bases and J 3 bases, with 13 bases left between them. CDR1 LNHDA and CDR2 SQIVND come from the germline V gene (reference sequence). This CDR3 contains 14 residues. CDR3 DNA: TGTGCCAGTACGGGCAGGGCAATCAATCAGCCCCAGCATTTT. Translation gives CASTGRAINQPQHF. The complete variable domain, with remaining parts taken from reference TRBV19 and TRBJ1-5, reads DGGITQSPKYLFRKEGQNVTLSCEQNLNHDAMYWYRQDPGQGLRLIYYSQIVNDFQKGDIAEGYSVSREKKESFPLTVTSAQKNPTAFYLCASTGRAINQPQHFGDGTRLSIL.

This clonotype was counted only a few times. This rearrangement joins TRBV11-2 to TRBJ2-7; D remains ambiguous. The CDR3 consists of 19 residues. Looked up from germline, CDR1 is SGHAT and CDR2 is FQNNGV. Trimming shortened V by 2 bases and J by 1 base, and 24 bases separated the two germline ends. The CDR3 nucleotides read TGTGCCAGCAGCTTAAACCGTCCTACCCCCGCGAACAATTCCTACGAGCAGTACTTC. Translating gives CASSLNRPTPANNSYEQYF.

The chain recombines TRBV20-1 with TRBJ1-4; TRBD1 is a possible D gene (5 bases). The germline gives CDR1 DFQATT, CDR2 SNEGSKA (reference sequence). The CDR3 runs 15 residues. V shed 1 base and J shed 6 bases, with 15 bases lying between them. This CDR3 reads CSARVKSQGYEKLFF. Here the CDR3 DNA reads TGCAGTGCTAGAGTGAAGAGCCAGGGATATGAAAAACTGTTTTTT.

The chain combines TRBV5-5 with TRBJ1-2; D call uncertain. This CDR3 spans 15 amino acids. Per germline, CDR1 SGHKS and CDR2 YYEKEE (reference sequence). V shed 4 bases and J shed 0 bases, with 13 bases lying between them. For the CDR3, the DNA is TGTGCCAGCAGCCGGTGGGCAGAGACTAACTATGGCTACACCTTC. As protein: CASSRWAETNYGYTF.

The rearrangement links TRBV7-2 to TRBJ2-3; 8 bases fit TRBD2. Germline CDR1 reads SGHTA; CDR2 reads FQGNSA. J gave up 3 bases and V 1 base, and 3 bases lay outside the gene matches. This CDR3 region has 15 residues. The CDR3 DNA reads as TGTGCCAGCAGCTTAGTTGGGACTAGAACAGATACGCAGTATTTT. It encodes CASSLVGTRTDTQYF.

The V call is TRBV27, the J call TRBJ1-6; TRBD1 matches 7 bases. Germline lookup yields CDR1 MNHEY and CDR2 SMNVEV (reference sequence). V trimming: 6 bases; J trimming: 7 bases; junction bases outside the gene matches: 6. The CDR3 is 14 residues long. This CDR3 is CASRTTGWNSPLHF. The CDR3 bases are TGTGCCAGCAGAACGACAGGGTGGAATTCACCCCTCCACTTT.

This clonotype was seen more than once but under ten times. The gene calls are TRBV2 and TRBJ1-2; D might be TRBD1 (5 bases). There are 13 residues in the CDR3. Germline CDR1 is SNHLY and CDR2 is FYNNEI. V lost 6 bases and J 3 bases, leaving 11 bases between the germline ends. CDR3 coding DNA: TGTGCCAGCAGAACGGGGGTTGACTATGGCTACACCTTC. This encodes CASRTGVDYGYTF. Full variable domain (remainder filled in from reference TRBV2 and TRBJ1-2): EPEVTQTPSHQVTQMGQEVILRCVPISNHLYFYWYRQILGQKVEFLVSFYNNEISEKSEIFDDQFSVERPDGSNFTLKIRSTKLEDSAMYFCASRTGVDYGYTFGSGTRLTVV.

This clonotype was counted many times. The chain combines TRBV10-3 with TRBJ1-1; D call uncertain. V was pared by 3 bases and J by 3 bases, with 2 bases between. CDR3 length equals 11 residues. Germline values: CDR1 ENHRY, CDR2 SYGVKD. As DNA, the CDR3 is TGTGCCATCAGTGATTACACTGAAGCTTTCTTT. It translates to CAISDYTEAFF.

V is TRBV5-5 and J is TRBJ1-2, with 7 bases lining up with TRBD1. The CDR3 has 15 amino acids. Germline values: CDR1 SGHKS, CDR2 YYEKEE (reference sequence). With V trimmed by 4 bases and J by 4 bases, 10 bases remained unmatched. CDR3 coding DNA: TGTGCCAGCAGCCCAAGTCAAGGACAGGCCTATGGCTACACCTTC. Amino acid sequence: CASSPSQGQAYGYTF.

This clonotype has more than one count but fewer than ten. The rearrangement joins TRBV20-1 to TRBJ2-3, with a possible D match to TRBD2 (6 bases). V was shortened by 3 bases and J by 1 base, with 14 bases between the two germline ends. The CDR3 consists of 15 residues. Germline V gene data show CDR1 as DFQATT and CDR2 as SNEGSKA (reference sequence). The CDR3 nucleotides are TGCAGTGCTAGTCGGGACGGGAGCGGCACAGATACGCAGTATTTT. Amino acids: CSASRDGSGTDTQYF.

This clonotype has more than one count but fewer than ten. This chain connects TRBV12-3 or TRBV12-4 to TRBJ1-1; D unclear. Trimming took 3 bases from V and 3 from J, leaving 14 bases between them. The CDR3 contains 15 residues. The CDR3 nucleotides are TGTGCCAGCAGTTTTCGTTTGGGAAGGGACACTGAAGCTTTCTTT. It translates to CASSFRLGRDTEAFF.

This clonotype was counted only a few times. This chain links TRBV5-1 with TRBJ2-2; 11 bases fit TRBD2. The CDR3 runs 15 residues. The germline CDR1 and CDR2 sequences are SGHRS and YFSETQ. After removal of 4 bases from V and 4 bases from J, the junction contained 3 bases not matched to a gene. The CDR3 here is CASSQTSGITGELFF. Here the CDR3 DNA reads TGCGCCAGCAGCCAGACTAGCGGGATCACCGGGGAGCTGTTTTTT.

This chain connects TRBV7-9 to TRBJ2-1, with TRBD2 matching 7 bases. The CDR3 length is 12 residues. Germline CDR1 SEHNR, CDR2 FQNEAQ (reference sequence). V was pared by 6 bases and J by 12 bases, with 8 bases of the junction left unmatched. CDR3 nucleotides: TGTGCCAGCAGTAGCCGGGGGGAAAGGCAGTTCTTC. This encodes CASSSRGERQFF.

J is TRBJ2-1 and V is TRBV4-2; 9 nucleotides line up with TRBD2. There are 16 residues in the CDR3. V dropped 0 bases and J dropped 6; count of bases not matched to a gene: 6. From germline, CDR1 is LGHNA and CDR2 YNFKEQ. In DNA, the CDR3 is TGTGCCAGCAGCCAAGATCGCGGGAGGGCCATCAATGAGCAGTTCTTC. It codes for CASSQDRGRAINEQFF.

This rearrangement joins TRBV25-1 to TRBJ1-1; D gene uncertain. CDR3 size: 15 residues. Germline CDR1 MGHDK, CDR2 SYGVNS. The V end was cut by 0 bases, the J end by 1 base, with 9 bases between. The DNA of the CDR3 is TGTGCCAGCAGTGAATATCGGGGTAGGAACACTGAAGCTTTCTTT. It yields the protein CASSEYRGRNTEAFF.

CDR3 nucleotide sequence: TGTGCCAGCAGCCCATGGACTAGCGAAGGGACCCAGTACTTC. This translates into CASSPWTSEGTQYF. J is TRBJ2-5 and V is TRBV9; TRBD2 matches at 9 bases. Trimming at V came to 4 bases and at J to 7 bases, leaving 8 bases not matched to a gene. Germline lookup yields CDR1 SGDLS and CDR2 YYNGEE. CDR3 length: 14 amino acids.

Concerning this clonotype itself: Possible read error: a much larger clone is one base away. This CDR3 reads CASSRQGIYEQYF. The CDR3 nucleotides are TGTGCCAGCAGTAGACAGGGGATCTACGAGCAGTACTTC. The V gene is TRBV11-3, the J gene TRBJ2-7; 8 nucleotides align to TRBD1. V shed 6 bases, J shed 3 bases, and the junction held 4 bases outside the gene matches. The germline gives CDR1 SGHNT, CDR2 YENEEA. This CDR3 comprises 13 residues.

This clonotype was observed a handful of times. The rearrangement uses TRBV12-3 or TRBV12-4 and TRBJ2-7; 8 nucleotides agree with TRBD2. The V and J ends lost 8 bases and 3 bases, in that order; junction bases with no gene match: 3. The CDR3 is 12 amino acids. Here the CDR3 DNA reads TGTGCCAGCGCCCGGGGGGGCTACGAGCAGTACTTC. Its protein is CASARGGYEQYF.